A single sample gave rise to the 28 T cell receptor beta chains below, sequenced in a study of neurological immune-mediated disorders. Via MiXCR, TCRdb re-called the 5' RACE reads, giving one row per CDR3 protein. The repertoire holds 35,000 to 50,000 distinct CDR3 sequences, with roughly 15% as singletons. Sequencing used CD4+ T cells from blood. The receptors were sampled from a woman in her sixties with HTLV-1-associated myelopathy (HAM/TSP).

At least ten counts were recorded for this clonotype. This chain's CDR3 is CASSGRDPTRGYEQYF. The CDR3 DNA is TGTGCCAGCAGCGGCCGGGACCCAACAAGAGGGTACGAGCAGTACTTC. This chain links TRBV7-2 with TRBJ2-7; D could derive from TRBD1 or TRBD2 (5 bases each). The CDR3 runs to 16 residues. The germline gives CDR1 SGHTA, CDR2 FQGNSA. V gave up 5 bases and J gave up 4 bases, with 21 bases separating them.

This clonotype has ten or more counts. The V gene is TRBV20-1, the J gene TRBJ2-2, with D hard to call. V lost 5 bases, J lost 3 bases, and 10 bases lay in between. This CDR3 spans 13 amino acids. From germline, CDR1 is DFQATT and CDR2 SNEGSKA (reference sequence). The CDR3 bases are TGCAGTGCTTTAAATTCCCACACCGGGGAGCTGTTTTTT. This gives the protein CSALNSHTGELFF.

This clonotype was counted many times. This may be a read error, as it is one base from a much larger clone. The rearrangement joins TRBV11-2 to TRBJ1-2; TRBD1 might be the D (6 bases). Germline-derived CDR1 and CDR2 are SGHAT and FQNNGV. This CDR3 has 14 amino acids. Trimming shortened V by 5 bases and J by 8 bases, and 18 bases separated the two germline ends. This CDR3 reads CASSPDRTSGGYTF. The CDR3 DNA sequence: TGTGCCAGCAGCCCCGACAGGACCTCTGGAGGCTACACCTTC.

This clonotype was seen many times. The rearrangement joins TRBV7-2 to TRBJ1-4; 8 bases fit TRBD1. V lost 2 bases and J lost 8; bases outside the gene matches: 4. This CDR3 is built from 14 residues. CDR1 is SGHTA and CDR2 is FQGNSA in the germline V gene. The CDR3 region is CASSLQQGVEKLFF. The CDR3, as DNA: TGTGCCAGCAGCTTACAACAGGGGGTAGAAAAACTGTTTTTT.

Many counts were recorded for this clonotype. The J gene is TRBJ1-1, the V gene TRBV5-1; D gene unclear. Trimming removed 0 bases from V and 3 bases from J, with 9 bases in between. CDR3 length: 14 amino acids. Germline CDR1 SGHRS, CDR2 YFSETQ. The CDR3 region is CASSLEGGYTEAFF. The CDR3 DNA follows: TGCGCCAGCAGCTTGGAGGGAGGGTACACTGAAGCTTTCTTT.

V is TRBV19 and J is TRBJ1-2, with a weak D call TRBD1 (5 bases). The CDR3 has 13 residues. Between the trimmed V and J ends, which lost 6 bases and 8 bases, there was a span of 16 bases. Germline V gene lookup returns CDR1 LNHDA and CDR2 SQIVND (reference sequence). The CDR3 DNA follows: TGTGCCAGTAGCCCTGGGGGGAAAGGAGGCTACACCTTC. Translation: CASSPGGKGGYTF.

This clonotype came up many times. This sequence joins TRBV20-1 and TRBJ1-6; D not resolved. Germline V gene sequence: CDR1 DFQATT, CDR2 SNEGSKA (reference sequence). V was clipped by 0 bases and J by 4 bases, with 16 bases between them. The CDR3 sequence is 17 residues long. The CDR3 coding sequence is TGCAGTGCTAGAGATAGGAGCTGGGAATCATATAATTCACCCCTCCACTTT. It is translated as CSARDRSWESYNSPLHF.

The sample holds many counts of this clonotype. This chain uses TRBV5-1 with TRBJ2-3; weak D call: TRBD1 (6 bases). From germline, CDR1 is SGHRS and CDR2 YFSETQ. The CDR3 consists of 16 residues. V dropped 1 base and J dropped 4 bases, with 16 bases sitting between them. CDR3 residues: CASSLLQGIGADTQYF. In DNA, the CDR3 is TGCGCCAGCAGCTTGCTACAGGGCATAGGGGCAGATACGCAGTATTTT.

Ten or more counts support this clonotype. The rearrangement uses TRBV5-1 and TRBJ2-5; 9 nucleotides align to TRBD1. Trimming took 4 bases from V and 2 from J; bases not matched to a gene: 3. Germline values: CDR1 SGHRS, CDR2 YFSETQ. This CDR3 contains 14 residues. CDR3 nucleotides: TGCGCCAGCAGCACCGGGACAGGGCAAGAGACCCAGTACTTC. Its translation: CASSTGTGQETQYF.

This chain links TRBV19 with TRBJ1-2; D call uncertain. The V gene's germline CDR1 is LNHDA and CDR2 SQIVND (reference sequence). Trimming took 2 bases from V and 5 from J, leaving 6 bases between them. The CDR3 is 12 amino acids. DNA of the CDR3: TGTGCCAGTAGTATAAGAGCTTATGGCTACACCTTC. As protein: CASSIRAYGYTF.

This clonotype has ten or more counts. Written as DNA, the CDR3 is TGCGCCAGCAGCGGAACAGGTGATAATTCACCCCTCCACTTT. Protein product: CASSGTGDNSPLHF. This chain uses TRBV5-1 with TRBJ1-6; weak D call: TRBD1 (5 bases). The germline V gene has CDR1 SGHRS and CDR2 YFSETQ. The CDR3 consists of 14 residues. Trimming pared 4 bases from V and 5 bases from J, leaving 10 bases between.

Many counts were recorded for this clonotype. The chain recombines TRBV7-9 with TRBJ1-2; 7 bases are shared with TRBD1. The CDR3 spans 15 residues. V was clipped by 1 base and J by 2 bases; unmatched bases: 4. Germline V CDR1 and CDR2: SEHNR, FQNEAQ (reference sequence). The CDR3 coding sequence is TGTGCCAGCAGCTTAGAAGGGGGCTACAACTATGGCTACACCTTC. Its translation: CASSLEGGYNYGYTF.

This clonotype was observed at least ten times. The V gene is TRBV5-4, the J gene TRBJ1-1; possibly TRBD1 for D (5 bases). The CDR3 extends over 14 amino acids. Germline CDR1 reads SGHNT; CDR2 reads YYREEE (reference sequence). V shed 0 bases and J shed 1 base, with 7 bases lying between them. This chain's CDR3 is CASSLATGNTEAFF. CDR3 bases: TGTGCCAGCAGCTTGGCCACAGGGAACACTGAAGCTTTCTTT.

This clonotype was seen many times. J is TRBJ2-7 and V is TRBV20-1, with 9 bases lining up with TRBD2. The CDR3 runs 14 residues. CDR1 DFQATT and CDR2 SNEGSKA come from the germline V gene (reference sequence). V was clipped by 6 bases and J by 2 bases; unmatched bases: 8. The CDR3 coding sequence is TGCAGTGCCCTCTTACCTAGCGGGACCTACGAGCAGTACTTC. It translates to CSALLPSGTYEQYF.

This clonotype was recorded many times. J is TRBJ2-2 and V is TRBV6-6; 9 bases map to TRBD1. V shed 8 bases, J shed 4 bases, and the junction held 5 bases outside the gene matches. CDR1 MNHNY and CDR2 SVGAGI come from the germline V gene (reference sequence). This CDR3 has 14 residues. CDR3: CASGSQGATGELFF. CDR3 in DNA: TGTGCCAGCGGCTCACAGGGGGCCACCGGGGAGCTGTTTTTT.

The gene calls are TRBV5-1 and TRBJ2-7; D gene uncertain. This CDR3 spans 14 amino acids. V was shortened by 2 bases and J by 5 bases, with 14 bases between the two germline ends. CDR1 and CDR2 (germline): SGHRS, YFSETQ. CDR3 region: CASSFYIGSDEQYF. CDR3 bases: TGCGCCAGCAGCTTCTACATCGGCAGTGACGAGCAGTACTTC.

This clonotype was observed at least ten times. The CDR3 region is CATRDRENTEAFF. For the CDR3, the DNA is TGTGCCACGAGGGACAGAGAGAACACTGAAGCTTTCTTT. The chain has TRBV6-2 or TRBV6-3 and TRBJ1-1; TRBD1 agrees at 7 bases. Germline assignment: CDR1 MNHEY and CDR2 SVGEGT. The CDR3 sequence is 13 residues long. V gave up 10 bases and J gave up 1 base; unmatched junction bases: 6.

This clonotype occurred many times. This chain connects TRBV5-1 to TRBJ1-1; D remains unclear. Looked up from germline, CDR1 is SGHRS and CDR2 is YFSETQ. V lost 2 bases and J lost 2, with 16 bases in between. The CDR3 is made up of 16 amino acids. The CDR3 spells CASSLGVRVENTEAFF. The CDR3 bases are TGCGCCAGCAGCTTAGGCGTCCGGGTTGAAAACACTGAAGCTTTCTTT.

J is TRBJ2-2 and V is TRBV11-1; D is unresolved. The ends were cut back, 3 bases at V and 4 bases at J, with 9 bases in the middle. CDR3 length: 14 amino acids. CDR1 is SGHAT and CDR2 is FQDESV in the germline V gene (reference sequence). CDR3 DNA: TGTGCCAGCAGCTTCCGCCCGGGCACCGGGGAGCTGTTTTTT. It yields the protein CASSFRPGTGELFF.

The J gene is TRBJ2-7, the V gene TRBV5-1, with D perhaps given as TRBD1 or TRBD2 (5 bases each). Per the germline V gene, CDR1 is SGHRS and CDR2 is YFSETQ. Trimming pared 0 bases from V and 1 base from J, leaving 11 bases between. The CDR3 has 15 amino acids. The CDR3 spells CASSLAGAISYEQYF. The CDR3 DNA sequence: TGCGCCAGCAGCTTGGCCGGGGCGATTTCCTACGAGCAGTACTTC.

This clonotype has ten or more counts. The rearrangement links TRBV30 to TRBJ2-4, with 11 positions matching TRBD2. Trimming took 2 bases from V and 6 from J; bases not matched to a gene: 9. CDR3 length: 16 amino acids. Germline CDR1 and CDR2: GTSNPN and SVGIG (reference sequence). The CDR3 DNA reads TGTGCCTGGAGTCCTCAGCTAGCGGGGGGTATAAACATTCAGTACTTC. It encodes CAWSPQLAGGINIQYF. The full variable domain, in which reference TRBV30 and TRBJ2-4 provide the parts outside the CDR3, is SQTIHQWPATLVQPVGSPLSLECTVEGTSNPNLYWYRQAAGRGLQLLFYSVGIGQISSEVPQNLSASRPQDRQFILSSKKLLLSDSGFYLCAWSPQLAGGINIQYFGAGTRLSVL.

The sample holds many counts of this clonotype. The chain recombines TRBV6-1 with TRBJ1-2, with TRBD1 matching 7 bases. The CDR3 is 13 residues long. Germline V lookup: CDR1 MNHNS, CDR2 SASEGT. Trimming at V came to 7 bases and at J to 7 bases, leaving 9 bases not matched to a gene. CDR3 amino acids: CASTRQGDSGYTF. The CDR3 nucleotides are TGTGCCAGCACCCGACAGGGTGACAGTGGCTACACCTTC.

This clonotype was observed many times. The chain uses TRBV20-1 and TRBJ1-1; D might be TRBD1 (6 bases). The germline V and J ends were trimmed by 3 bases and 1 base, with 18 bases remaining between them. Germline V CDR1 and CDR2: DFQATT, SNEGSKA (reference sequence). This CDR3 contains 16 residues. CDR3 amino acids: CSARILIQGANTEAFF. The CDR3, as DNA: TGCAGTGCTAGGATTCTAATACAGGGCGCGAACACTGAAGCTTTCTTT.

V is TRBV20-1 and J is TRBJ2-1, with a possible D match to TRBD2 (5 bases). The CDR3 consists of 11 residues. The germline V gene has CDR1 DFQATT and CDR2 SNEGSKA (reference sequence). V was shortened by 2 bases and J by 10 bases, with 9 bases between the two germline ends. The CDR3 sequence is CSARHTGEQFF. CDR3 DNA: TGCAGTGCTAGACACACGGGAGAGCAGTTCTTC.

The V call is TRBV5-1, the J call TRBJ1-2, with a possible D match to TRBD1 (5 bases). Germline CDR1 reads SGHRS; CDR2 reads YFSETQ. This CDR3 contains 15 residues. V was trimmed by 3 bases and J by 3 bases, leaving 15 bases between them. CDR3 residues: CASSWGGVTDYGYTF. The CDR3 nucleotides read TGCGCCAGCAGCTGGGGCGGGGTAACGGACTATGGCTACACCTTC.

This clonotype was seen ten or more times. The chain employs TRBV3-1 and TRBJ1-5; TRBD1 is a possible D gene (5 bases). CDR1 is LGHDT and CDR2 is YNNKEL in the germline V gene (reference sequence). This CDR3 comprises 14 residues. V lost 0 bases and J 7 bases, leaving 10 bases between the germline ends. CDR3 in DNA: TGTGCCAGCAGCCAAGACAGGGTAGGACAGCCCCAGCATTTT. Its protein product is CASSQDRVGQPQHF.

This clonotype was recorded at least ten times. This chain connects TRBV11-2 to TRBJ1-1, with 7 bases aligning to TRBD1. This CDR3 has 12 residues. With V trimmed by 5 bases and J by 10 bases, 7 bases remained unmatched. CDR1 and CDR2 (germline): SGHAT, FQNNGV. The CDR3 sequence: CASSLMTGRAFF. DNA of the CDR3: TGTGCCAGCAGCCTCATGACAGGGCGAGCTTTCTTT. Looking up the rest from reference TRBV11-2 and TRBJ1-1 gives the full variable domain: EAGVAQSPRYKIIEKRQSVAFWCNPISGHATLYWYQQILGQGPKLLIQFQNNGVVDDSQLPKDRFSAERLKGVDSTLKIQPAKLEDSAVYLCASSLMTGRAFFGQGTRLTVV.

This clonotype was recorded many times. The chain is built from TRBV6-1 and TRBJ2-5; TRBD1 matches at 7 bases. This CDR3 spans 15 amino acids. CDR1 and CDR2 from the germline V gene are MNHNS and SASEGT. V was clipped by 2 bases and J by 2 bases; unmatched bases: 5. This CDR3 reads CASSENTGQQETQYF. CDR3 coding DNA: TGTGCCAGCAGTGAAAATACGGGACAGCAAGAGACCCAGTACTTC.